This T cell receptor beta chain came from a study of CD8 T cells in ankylosing spondylitis. General observations from the study: A motif of under ten highly homologous TCR beta variants was seen as apparently characteristic of ankylosing spondylitis blood. It was reported that disease-linked clones were significantly enriched in matched ankylosing spondylitis synovial fluid.

With regard to this clonotype: Its antigen is currently unknown.

CDR1 is LNHDA, CDR2 SQIVND, per germline (reference sequence). The CDR3 contains 19 residues. The ends lost 7 bases at V and 3 bases at J; junction bases unmatched: 20. Quantitative 5'-RACE with molecular barcodes generated TCR beta libraries. One entry per CDR3 protein, called by TCRdb with MiXCR from the 5' RACE reads. The sample has 300,000 to 350,000 distinct CDR3 sequences; around 20% are singletons. The chain recombines TRBV19 with TRBJ2-1, with 8 bases aligning to TRBD2. Sequenced sample: blood, either unsorted or a sorted T cell fraction (not recorded which). This receptor was identified in a female donor with ankylosing spondylitis or in good health (not recorded which). Written as DNA, the CDR3 is TGTGCCAGTACCCCTTCTTTTCTAGCGGGCCCAAAATTCTACAATGAGCAGTTCTTC. Protein product: CASTPSFLAGPKFYNEQFF. Full variable domain (remainder filled in from reference TRBV19 and TRBJ2-1): DGGITQSPKYLFRKEGQNVTLSCEQNLNHDAMYWYRQDPGQGLRLIYYSQIVNDFQKGDIAEGYSVSREKKESFPLTVTSAQKNPTAFYLCASTPSFLAGPKFYNEQFFGPGTRLTVL.